This passage covers 31 T cell receptor beta chains from one sample sequenced in a study of blood T cell repertoires in COVID-19. Sequencing used immunoSEQ multiplex PCR; TCRdb keeps in-frame clones, though not all of them. Among 190,000 or so clones listed, around nine tenths were seen once. Sequenced sample: peripheral blood. These receptors originate from a woman younger than 30 who had recovered from COVID-19.

The rearrangement uses TRBV7-2 and TRBJ1-2, with unresolved D. CDR3 length: 13 residues. The ends were cut back, 5 bases at V and 7 bases at J, with 14 bases in the middle. Germline-derived CDR1 and CDR2 are SGHTA and FQGNSA. The CDR3, as DNA: TGTGCCAGCAGCCAGGCCCTGGCCCTTGGCTACACCTTC. It translates to CASSQALALGYTF.

This clone appeared a few times. The V call is TRBV7-9, the J call TRBJ1-3, with a weak D call TRBD1 (6 bases). This CDR3 has 14 residues. Germline CDR1 and CDR2: SEHNR and FQNEAQ (reference sequence). The germline V and J ends were trimmed by 2 bases and 4 bases, with 9 bases remaining between them. For the CDR3, the DNA is TGTGCCAGCAGCTTAATAAGGGGGGGAAACACCATATATTTT. Its translation is CASSLIRGGNTIYF.

The rearrangement uses TRBV5-1 and TRBJ2-7; D may be TRBD1 (5 bases). The germline gives CDR1 SGHRS, CDR2 YFSETQ. The ends were cut back, 3 bases at V and 5 bases at J, with 18 bases in the middle. CDR3 size: 15 residues. The CDR3 nucleotides read TGCGCCAGCAGCTCGAAGGAGCAGGGCCCCCACGAGCAGTACTTC. Residues: CASSSKEQGPHEQYF.

The CDR3 sequence: CASSLTGSSGNTIYF. The CDR3 nucleotides read TGTGCCAGCAGCCTTACAGGGAGCTCTGGAAACACCATATATTTT. The chain recombines TRBV9 with TRBJ1-3, with a tentative D call TRBD1 (6 bases). The germline V and J ends were trimmed by 4 bases and 0 bases, with 11 bases remaining between them. From germline, CDR1 is SGDLS and CDR2 YYNGEE. The CDR3 loop spans 15 amino acids.

A single count supports this clone. This CDR3 is CSVTSSSGNTIYF. The CDR3 DNA follows: TGCAGCGTTACGAGCTCCTCTGGAAACACCATATATTTT. The chain couples TRBV29-1 to TRBJ1-3; D is unresolved. The CDR3 consists of 13 residues. Between the trimmed V and J ends, which lost 5 bases and 0 bases, there was a span of 8 bases. Germline V gene data show CDR1 as SQVTM and CDR2 as ANQGSEA.

The chain recombines TRBV30 with TRBJ1-1, with D unresolved. V lost 1 base to trimming and J lost 0 bases, with 15 bases between them. The CDR3 covers 16 residues. Germline CDR1 reads GTSNPN; CDR2 reads SVGIG (reference sequence). CDR3 loop: CAWSGRTDYMNTEAFF. The CDR3 region has the DNA TGTGCCTGGAGTGGGAGGACCGACTACATGAACACTGAAGCTTTCTTT. Full variable domain (rest looked up from reference TRBV30 and TRBJ1-1): SQTIHQWPATLVQPVGSPLSLECTVEGTSNPNLYWYRQAAGRGLQLLFYSVGIGQISSEVPQNLSASRPQDRQFILSSKKLLLSDSGFYLCAWSGRTDYMNTEAFFGQGTRLTVV.

The V gene is TRBV7-9, the J gene TRBJ1-2; D is unclear. Trimming removed 5 bases at V and 8 bases at J, with 15 bases between. The germline V gene has CDR1 SEHNR and CDR2 FQNEAQ (reference sequence). CDR3 length: 13 amino acids. CDR3 coding DNA: TGTGCCAGCAGCCCCGTGGCAGGTGGCGGCTACACCTTC. It is translated as CASSPVAGGGYTF.

This clone was seen a handful of times. The chain combines TRBV18 with TRBJ2-7; 7 bases match TRBD2. J was trimmed by 2 bases and V by 3 bases; bases with no gene match: 7. The CDR3 loop spans 15 amino acids. CDR1 and CDR2 from the germline V gene are KGHSH and LQKENI. CDR3 bases: TGTGCCAGCTCACCTAGTGGGGGGGGAACCTACGAGCAGTACTTC. The encoded protein is CASSPSGGGTYEQYF.

The rearrangement joins TRBV3-1 (or the pseudogene TRBV3-2) to TRBJ2-4; tentatively, D is TRBD2 (7 bases). Germline CDR1 is LGHDT and CDR2 is YNNKEL (reference sequence). The CDR3 runs 15 residues. V was shortened by 6 bases and J by 5 bases, with 17 bases between the two germline ends. The CDR3 bases are TGTGCCAGCAGTATGCGCGGGGGCCGACAAAACATTCAGTACTTC. The encoded protein is CASSMRGGRQNIQYF.

The rearrangement uses TRBV2 and TRBJ2-5, with D tentatively TRBD1 (6 bases). This CDR3 has 13 residues. CDR1 and CDR2 (germline): SNHLY, FYNNEI. Deletions cut 7 bases from V and 4 bases from J, with 13 bases between. CDR3 loop: CASKGQGLETQYF. CDR3 DNA: TGTGCCAGCAAGGGGCAGGGGCTAGAGACCCAGTACTTC. The complete variable domain, with remaining parts taken from reference TRBV2 and TRBJ2-5, reads EPEVTQTPSHQVTQMGQEVILRCVPISNHLYFYWYRQILGQKVEFLVSFYNNEISEKSEIFDDQFSVERPDGSNFTLKIRSTKLEDSAMYFCASKGQGLETQYFGPGTRLLVL.

CDR3 sequence (DNA): TGCGCCAGCAGCCAAGGGCTAGGCGAGTACAATGAGCAGTTCTTC. The encoded protein is CASSQGLGEYNEQFF. The chain employs TRBV4-1 and TRBJ2-1; D unresolved. The V gene's germline CDR1 is MGHRA and CDR2 YSYEKL. The V end was cut by 1 base, the J end by 4 bases, with 11 bases between. The CDR3 is 15 residues long.

This chain joins TRBV7-2 and TRBJ2-5; 7 nucleotides align to TRBD2. V was clipped by 5 bases and J by 1 base; unmatched bases: 10. CDR1 is SGHTA, CDR2 FQGNSA, per germline. The CDR3 consists of 16 residues. The CDR3 DNA reads TGTGCCAGCAGCCCCAAGCGTAGCGGGCGCCAAGAGACCCAGTACTTC. As protein: CASSPKRSGRQETQYF.

J is TRBJ2-1 and V is TRBV7-2, with 9 positions matching TRBD2. The junction had 11 bases not matched to a gene; V was cut back by 1 base and J by 7 bases. The length of the CDR3 is 17 residues. The germline V gene has CDR1 SGHTA and CDR2 FQGNSA. Here the CDR3 reads CASSLVSSSGKRNEQFF. DNA for the CDR3: TGTGCCAGCAGCTTAGTGAGTTCTAGCGGGAAGAGAAATGAGCAGTTCTTC. Variable domain in full (rest from reference TRBV7-2 and TRBJ2-1): GAGVSQSPSNKVTEKGKDVELRCDPISGHTALYWYRQSLGQGLEFLIYFQGNSAPDKSGLPSDRFSAERTGGSVSTLTIQRTQQEDSAVYLCASSLVSSSGKRNEQFFGPGTRLTVL.

This chain connects TRBV6-2 or TRBV6-3 to TRBJ1-1; D not resolved. Germline CDR1 reads MNHEY; CDR2 reads SVGEGT. Trimming took off 2 bases at V and 0 bases at J, with 7 bases between the two ends. This CDR3 has 14 amino acids. In DNA form, the CDR3 reads TGTGCCAGCAGTTACGCGGCATTGAACACTGAAGCTTTCTTT. Protein: CASSYAALNTEAFF.

This chain joins TRBV2 and TRBJ1-2; D is undetermined. Deletions cut 1 base from V and 8 bases from J, with 11 bases between. This CDR3 is built from 13 residues. Per the germline V gene, CDR1 is SNHLY and CDR2 is FYNNEI. CDR3 coding DNA: TGTGCCAGCAGTGAAGATAGGGAGGACGGCTACACCTTC. Translating gives CASSEDREDGYTF.

The chain has TRBV9 and TRBJ2-3, with a tentative D call TRBD2 (6 bases). The CDR3 extends over 16 amino acids. CDR1 is SGDLS, CDR2 YYNGEE, per germline. Trimming stripped 0 bases from V and 3 bases from J, with 14 bases between. Here the CDR3 reads CASSVGTGVTTDTQYF. The CDR3 DNA reads TGTGCCAGCAGCGTAGGCACGGGGGTGACGACAGATACGCAGTATTTT.

The CDR3 is CATSDSQGTLAGGKIEQYV. The CDR3 DNA sequence: TGTGCCACCAGTGATTCACAGGGCACACTAGCGGGAGGTAAGATCGAGCAGTACGTC. The chain couples TRBV24-1 to TRBJ2-7; 12 bases are shared with TRBD2. With V trimmed by 2 bases and J by 6 bases, 16 bases remained unmatched. CDR1 and CDR2 from the germline V gene are KGHDR and SFDVKD. The CDR3 is 19 amino acids.

The rearrangement uses TRBV9 and TRBJ2-5; D is uncertain. The germline V gene has CDR1 SGDLS and CDR2 YYNGEE. The CDR3 covers 14 residues. Trimming pared 0 bases from V and 5 bases from J, leaving 11 bases between. The chain's CDR3 is CASSVGAPRETQYF. Written as DNA, the CDR3 is TGTGCCAGCAGCGTAGGAGCCCCGCGGGAGACCCAGTACTTC.

The chain couples TRBV7-9 to TRBJ2-6; perhaps TRBD1 as D (5 bases). Trimming left V 0 bases short and J 7 bases short, with 10 bases between. Per germline, CDR1 SEHNR and CDR2 FQNEAQ (reference sequence). The CDR3 has 15 amino acids. The CDR3 DNA reads TGTGCCAGCAGCTTAGCAGGGGTATTTGCCAACGTCCTGACTTTC. Translating it yields CASSLAGVFANVLTF. The full variable domain, completed using reference TRBV7-9 and TRBJ2-6, is DTGVSQNPRHKITKRGQNVTFRCDPISEHNRLYWYRQTLGQGPEFLTYFQNEAQLEKSRLLSDRFSAERPKGSFSTLEIQRTEQGDSAMYLCASSLAGVFANVLTFGAGSRLTVL.

This chain links TRBV18 with TRBJ2-1; 15 bases match TRBD2. This CDR3 spans 16 amino acids. Germline CDR1 reads KGHSH; CDR2 reads LQKENI. Trimming removed 3 bases from V and 7 bases from J; junction bases left unmatched: 4. Here the CDR3 reads CASSPGTSGRMNEQFF. CDR3 DNA: TGTGCCAGCTCACCGGGGACTAGCGGGAGGATGAATGAGCAGTTCTTC.

The chain is built from TRBV28 and TRBJ2-7; TRBD1 agrees at 8 bases. This CDR3 comprises 12 residues. J gave up 4 bases and V 8 bases, and 4 bases lay outside the gene matches. Germline CDR1 is MDHEN and CDR2 is SYDVKM. The CDR3 nucleotides read TGTGCCAGCGGGGACAGGTTTTACGAGCAGTACGTC. It codes for CASGDRFYEQYV.

The chain combines TRBV19 with TRBJ1-5, with TRBD1 matching over 9 bases. The CDR3 totals 15 residues. The V gene's germline CDR1 is LNHDA and CDR2 SQIVND (reference sequence). V dropped 6 bases and J dropped 5; count of bases not matched to a gene: 8. Written as DNA, the CDR3 is TGTGCCAGTAGGGTCCCGGGACAGGGTTATCAGCCCCAGCATTTT. Encoded protein: CASRVPGQGYQPQHF.

The chain is built from TRBV7-8 and TRBJ1-5; possibly TRBD1 for D (5 bases). Germline assignment: CDR1 SGHVS and CDR2 FQNEAQ. The CDR3 extends over 16 amino acids. Trimming cost V 3 bases and J 3 bases, with 15 bases left between them. CDR3 in amino acids: CASSFGGGSVNQPQHF. The CDR3 DNA reads as TGTGCCAGCAGCTTTGGGGGGGGGAGTGTCAATCAGCCCCAGCATTTT.

The chain has TRBV6-5 and TRBJ2-2; TRBD2 matches 8 bases. The CDR3 sequence is 13 residues long. Germline assignment: CDR1 MNHEY and CDR2 SVGAGI. J lost 7 bases, V lost 7 bases, and 5 bases had no gene match. In nucleotides, the CDR3 is TGTGCCAGCACGGCGGGGGGTGGCGGGGAGCTGTTTTTT. Translated, it gives CASTAGGGGELFF.

The rearrangement links TRBV29-1 to TRBJ2-2; TRBD1 matches 8 bases. The germline CDR1 and CDR2 sequences are SQVTM and ANQGSEA. The CDR3 has 15 residues. V shed 6 bases and J 2 bases; nucleotides not matched to a gene: 8. CDR3 in amino acids: CSVGRTGSNTGELFF. The CDR3 DNA follows: TGCAGCGTCGGAAGGACAGGGTCTAACACCGGGGAGCTGTTTTTT.

This clone is a singleton in its sample. The rearrangement links TRBV4-1 to TRBJ1-6; D is perhaps TRBD1 (6 bases). V was clipped by 3 bases and J by 9 bases, with 9 bases between them. Looked up from germline, CDR1 is MGHRA and CDR2 is YSYEKL. The CDR3 has 13 residues. CDR3 region: CASSQGQVSPLHF. The CDR3 coding sequence is TGCGCCAGCAGCCAGGGACAAGTTTCACCCCTCCACTTT.

The chain joins TRBV24-1 to TRBJ1-5; D remains ambiguous. Germline V CDR1 and CDR2: KGHDR, SFDVKD. The germline V and J ends were trimmed by 4 bases and 2 bases, with 14 bases remaining between them. CDR3 length: 16 amino acids. This CDR3 reads CATSDPGWEGNQPQHF. In DNA form, the CDR3 reads TGTGCCACCAGTGACCCAGGCTGGGAGGGCAATCAGCCCCAGCATTTT.

The chain recombines TRBV5-6 with TRBJ2-1; perhaps TRBD2 as D (6 bases). This CDR3 has 16 residues. Germline assignment: CDR1 SGHDT and CDR2 YYEEEE. Deletions cut 1 base from V and 4 bases from J, with 15 bases between. DNA for the CDR3: TGTGCCAGCAGCTTGAAACGGGAGTGGGGGTACAATGAGCAGTTCTTC. Amino acid sequence: CASSLKREWGYNEQFF.

The chain recombines TRBV9 with TRBJ1-5, with 7 bases that match TRBD1. The junction had 1 base not matched to a gene; V was cut back by 3 bases and J by 1 base. Germline V gives CDR1 SGDLS, CDR2 YYNGEE. This CDR3 has 14 amino acids. In nucleotides, the CDR3 is TGTGCCAGCAGCGAGACAGGGAGCAATCAGCCCCAGCATTTT. It is translated as CASSETGSNQPQHF.

V is TRBV19 and J is TRBJ2-7; tentatively, D is TRBD1 (6 bases). Germline loops: CDR1 LNHDA, CDR2 SQIVND (reference sequence). The V and J ends lost 5 bases and 3 bases respectively, with 14 bases between them. This CDR3 is built from 14 residues. The DNA for the CDR3 is TGTGCCAGTAGTTCCGGGACATCCAACTACGAGCAGTACTTC. Protein sequence: CASSSGTSNYEQYF.

The table lists this clone with a count of one. The J gene is TRBJ2-5, the V gene TRBV24-1, with TRBD2 matching over 10 bases. This CDR3 contains 17 residues. V dropped 0 bases and J dropped 5; count of bases not matched to a gene: 8. The germline CDR1 and CDR2 sequences are KGHDR and SFDVKD. The CDR3 is CATSDLPSGGAGETQYF. CDR3 DNA: TGTGCCACCAGTGATTTGCCAAGCGGGGGGGCCGGGGAGACCCAGTACTTC.